This T cell receptor beta chain was captured in a study of OX40 agonist ivuxolimab in advanced cancers. Trimming pared 5 bases from V and 6 bases from J, leaving 11 bases between. This CDR3 is 13 amino acids long. Germline CDR1 is MNHNY and CDR2 is SVGAGI (reference sequence). Repertoires were generated with immunoSEQ multiplex PCR, while TCRdb's copy carries only in-frame clones and drops some. The table shows over 65,000 clones, with over 75% occurring only once. The V and J genes are TRBV6-6 and TRBJ2-1; the D gene is possibly TRBD2 (5 bases). Sequences were derived from CD4+ or CD8+ T cells sorted from blood, sampled in a trial of the OX40 agonist ivuxolimab. This receptor was taken from an adult with an advanced solid tumor such as melanoma, head and neck, liver or kidney cancer. In nucleotides, the CDR3 is TGTGCCAGCAGTCCCACAGCGGTCAATGAGCAGTTCTTC. Its protein product is CASSPTAVNEQFF.